This TCR beta chain was retrieved from a study of neurological immune-mediated disorders. Each CDR3 protein is one row after TCRdb ran MiXCR on the 5' RACE reads. The table shows about 71,000 distinct CDR3 sequences, with 3% to 3.5% occurring only once. This clonotype was counted at least ten times. The length of the CDR3 is 15 residues. Germline CDR1 is KGHSH and CDR2 is LQKENI. Trimming took off 3 bases at V and 1 base at J, with 10 bases between the two ends. What was sequenced was PBMCs. The source of this sequence is a middle-aged man with multiple sclerosis. This chain links TRBV18 with TRBJ1-3; D is unclear. CDR3 nucleotides: TGTGCCAGCTCACCTTACAGCGTTTCTGGAAACACCATATATTTT. Residues: CASSPYSVSGNTIYF. Filled out from reference TRBV18 and TRBJ1-3, the complete variable domain reads NAGVMQNPRHLVRRRGQEARLRCSPMKGHSHVYWYRQLPEEGLKFMVYLQKENIIDESGMPKERFSAEFPKEGPSILRIQQVVRGDSAAYFCASSPYSVSGNTIYFGEGSWLTVV.